The 29 T cell receptor beta chains presented below share a single source sample, sequenced in a study of cytomegalovirus exposure and HLA in healthy donors. Amplification used 60 Vbeta primers and 13 Jbeta primers. Libraries were prepared by immunoSEQ multiplex PCR; TCRdb keeps only in-frame clonotypes and omits some of them. The sample holds some 150,000 clones, 70% to 80% seen once. Sample: PBMCs. These receptors originate from a young man in good health and CMV-seropositive.

The CDR3 DNA follows: TGTGCCAGCAGCTTAGGGGGCCTTAATGAAAAACTGTTTTTT. Residues: CASSLGGLNEKLFF. The rearrangement uses TRBV7-2 and TRBJ1-4, with TRBD1 as a possible D gene (5 bases). V was trimmed by 1 base and J by 4 bases, leaving 7 bases between them. The germline gives CDR1 SGHTA, CDR2 FQGNSA. The CDR3 extends over 14 amino acids.

The rearrangement links TRBV30 to TRBJ2-7, with D tentatively TRBD2 (6 bases). The CDR3 runs to 14 residues. Trimming shortened V by 5 bases and J by 2 bases, and 16 bases separated the two germline ends. Germline CDR1 and CDR2: GTSNPN and SVGIG (reference sequence). DNA for the CDR3: TGTGCCTGGGGCCGCGGGACCCCTGCCTACGAGCAGTACTTC. As protein: CAWGRGTPAYEQYF.

The chain is built from TRBV27 and TRBJ2-1, with 8 bases aligning to TRBD2. J gave up 9 bases and V 8 bases, and 18 bases lay outside the gene matches. The germline gives CDR1 MNHEY, CDR2 SMNVEV (reference sequence). CDR3 size: 16 residues. The CDR3 loop reads CASYPGSDGGAGEQFF. The CDR3 nucleotides are TGTGCCAGCTACCCGGGATCGGACGGGGGGGCAGGTGAGCAGTTCTTC.

V usage is TRBV7-2 and J usage is TRBJ2-5, with 7 bases identical to TRBD2. The closer fit of TRBJ2-7 to the DNA end suggests the J call may be wrong. Germline values: CDR1 SGHTA, CDR2 FQGNSA. The CDR3 length is 17 residues. The CDR3 coding sequence is TGTGCCAGCAGCATAAAGACTAGCCCAGGAAGCTCCTACGAGCAGTACTTC. Encoded protein: CASSIKTSPGSSYEQYF.

J is TRBJ2-7 and V is TRBV7-9; 7 nucleotides agree with TRBD2. With 1 base clipped from V and 6 bases from J, the junction kept 9 bases outside the gene matches. From germline, CDR1 is SEHNR and CDR2 FQNEAQ (reference sequence). CDR3 length equals 15 residues. The CDR3 sequence is CASSLVVGGVPEQYF. The CDR3 DNA follows: TGTGCCAGCAGCTTAGTTGTGGGAGGGGTGCCCGAGCAGTACTTC.

The CDR3 region is CASSLQGTVGKNIQYF. For the CDR3, the DNA is TGCGCCAGCAGCTTACAGGGGACCGTAGGCAAAAACATTCAGTACTTC. The chain is built from TRBV5-1 and TRBJ2-4; 7 bases are shared with TRBD1. J lost 3 bases, V lost 2 bases, and 8 bases had no gene match. The CDR3 totals 16 residues. The germline gives CDR1 SGHRS, CDR2 YFSETQ.

V and J are TRBV29-1 and TRBJ2-1, with 7 nucleotides matching TRBD2. The CDR3 length is 12 residues. Germline CDR1 is SQVTM and CDR2 is ANQGSEA. V shed 3 bases and J 10 bases; nucleotides not matched to a gene: 6. In nucleotides, the CDR3 is TGCAGCGTTGAGTGGGGAGGGGTAGAGCAGTTCTTC. It codes for CSVEWGGVEQFF.

The rearrangement uses TRBV10-1 and TRBJ2-1; the D is unclear. CDR3 length equals 14 residues. The germline V gene has CDR1 WNHNN and CDR2 SYGVQD (reference sequence). With 0 bases removed from V and 4 bases from J, the gap between germline ends came to 7 bases. The CDR3 sequence is CASSESEPYNEQFF. CDR3 nucleotide sequence: TGCGCCAGCAGTGAGTCTGAGCCTTACAATGAGCAGTTCTTC.

The chain carries TRBV10-2 and TRBJ2-5; 12 positions match TRBD1. The CDR3 runs 17 residues. The germline gives CDR1 WSHSY, CDR2 SAAADI. V dropped 4 bases and J dropped 5; count of bases not matched to a gene: 11. The CDR3 protein is CASSGWGQGAVLETQYF. CDR3 nucleotides: TGCGCCAGCAGTGGGTGGGGACAGGGGGCCGTTTTGGAGACCCAGTACTTC.

The chain combines TRBV7-8 with TRBJ2-7; perhaps TRBD1 as D (6 bases). The CDR3 spans 15 residues. The ends were cut back, 5 bases at V and 3 bases at J, with 17 bases in the middle. The V gene's germline CDR1 is SGHVS and CDR2 FQNEAQ. The CDR3 DNA follows: TGTGCCAGCAGCGGGACGGCAGGGGTTATCTACGAGCAGTACTTC. Translation: CASSGTAGVIYEQYF.

The chain recombines TRBV2 with TRBJ1-6; unclear D gene. Germline CDR1 SNHLY, CDR2 FYNNEI. V was pared by 4 bases and J by 6 bases, with 10 bases between. The CDR3 runs to 14 residues. The CDR3 sequence: CASSASPGNSPLHF. The CDR3, as DNA: TGTGCCAGCAGTGCTTCTCCGGGTAATTCACCCCTCCACTTT. The full variable domain, its missing parts supplied by reference TRBV2 and TRBJ1-6, is EPEVTQTPSHQVTQMGQEVILRCVPISNHLYFYWYRQILGQKVEFLVSFYNNEISEKSEIFDDQFSVERPDGSNFTLKIRSTKLEDSAMYFCASSASPGNSPLHFGNGTRLTVT.

DNA for the CDR3: TGTGCTAGTGGCATGACTAGCGGGAGGGCCTTCTACAATGAGCAGTTCTTC. Amino acids: CASGMTSGRAFYNEQFF. V and J are TRBV12-5 and TRBJ2-1; 14 bases are a match to TRBD2. CDR3 length: 17 residues. The germline CDR1 and CDR2 sequences are LGHNT and FRNRAP. J lost 3 bases, V lost 6 bases, and 7 bases had no gene match.

V is TRBV5-1 and J is TRBJ2-5; 8 bases map to TRBD2. Germline lookup yields CDR1 SGHRS and CDR2 YFSETQ. There are 16 residues in the CDR3. Trimming cost V 0 bases and J 2 bases; bases outside gene matches: 6. The CDR3 sequence is CASSLVTSGPQETQYF. For the CDR3, the DNA is TGCGCCAGCAGCTTGGTAACTAGCGGACCACAAGAGACCCAGTACTTC.

The chain combines TRBV5-4 with TRBJ2-5, with 8 bases matching TRBD2. V was clipped by 2 bases and J by 5 bases; unmatched bases: 14. Per germline, CDR1 SGHNT and CDR2 YYREEE (reference sequence). The CDR3 length is 17 residues. The CDR3 loop is CASSFPVGRGDVETQYF. The CDR3, as DNA: TGTGCCAGCAGCTTCCCCGTGGGGCGGGGGGATGTGGAGACCCAGTACTTC.

The J gene is TRBJ2-5, the V gene TRBV25-1; 12 bases agree with TRBD2. CDR1 and CDR2 (germline): MGHDK, SYGVNS. With 1 base clipped from V and 4 bases from J, the junction kept 7 bases outside the gene matches. The CDR3 is made up of 17 amino acids. CDR3 amino acids: CASSELASGGVGETQYF. CDR3 sequence (DNA): TGTGCCAGCAGTGAATTAGCTAGCGGGGGGGTCGGAGAGACCCAGTACTTC.

This clone appeared a single time. The chain has TRBV7-9 and TRBJ2-3; D uncertain. With 1 base removed from V and 3 bases from J, the gap between germline ends came to 8 bases. This CDR3 region has 14 residues. The germline V gene has CDR1 SEHNR and CDR2 FQNEAQ (reference sequence). As DNA, the CDR3 is TGTGCCAGCAGCTTAGGAGATTCTACAGATACGCAGTATTTT. Translated: CASSLGDSTDTQYF.

V and J are TRBV29-1 and TRBJ2-7; TRBD1 matches at 10 bases. This CDR3 contains 12 residues. In germline, CDR1 is SQVTM, CDR2 ANQGSEA. J gave up 3 bases and V 7 bases, and 3 bases lay outside the gene matches. In DNA form, the CDR3 reads TGCAGCGCAAGGACAGGGGGCTACGAGCAGTACTTC. Encoded protein: CSARTGGYEQYF.

This chain connects TRBV14 to TRBJ2-1; a weak D match, TRBD1 (5 bases). The CDR3 contains 15 residues. Germline V gene lookup returns CDR1 SGHDN and CDR2 FVKESK. Trimming removed 4 bases at V and 1 base at J, with 11 bases between. CDR3 nucleotide sequence: TGTGCCAGCAGCCCAATCAGGGCGTCCTACAATGAGCAGTTCTTC. Translated: CASSPIRASYNEQFF.

CDR3 sequence (DNA): TGTGCCAGCAGTTTTTCTGGCCAGCCCCAGCATTTT. This translates into CASSFSGQPQHF. This rearrangement joins TRBV28 to TRBJ1-5; no reliable D call. The CDR3 has 12 residues. Germline CDR1 reads MDHEN; CDR2 reads SYDVKM. The V end lost 3 bases, the J end lost 7 bases, and 7 bases lay between the germline ends.

The CDR3: CASSEALVPPGELFF. In DNA form, the CDR3 reads TGTGCCAGCAGTGAAGCGCTAGTCCCCCCCGGGGAGCTGTTTTTT. The gene calls are TRBV2 and TRBJ2-2; D ambiguous. Trimming left V 0 bases short and J 6 bases short, with 11 bases between. Germline V gene data show CDR1 as SNHLY and CDR2 as FYNNEI. The CDR3 length is 15 residues.

In DNA form, the CDR3 reads TGTGCCAGCAGTCCGGCTAGCGGGGTTTACGAGCAGTACTTC. Translating gives CASSPASGVYEQYF. V gene TRBV25-1 combines with J gene TRBJ2-7, with 9 positions matching TRBD2. The CDR3 contains 14 residues. Trimming took 5 bases from V and 4 from J; bases not matched to a gene: 6. Germline lookup yields CDR1 MGHDK and CDR2 SYGVNS.

The chain couples TRBV4-1 to TRBJ2-5; TRBD2 matches at 10 bases. Trimming cost V 7 bases and J 3 bases; bases outside gene matches: 11. Germline CDR1 and CDR2: MGHRA and YSYEKL. The CDR3 runs 16 residues. CDR3 DNA: TGCGCCAGCAAATCTTGGACTAGCGGCAGGGAAGAGACCCAGTACTTC. Its protein is CASKSWTSGREETQYF.

J is TRBJ1-3 and V is TRBV5-4; tentatively, D is TRBD1 (6 bases). Germline lookup yields CDR1 SGHNT and CDR2 YYREEE (reference sequence). The CDR3 is 15 residues long. V was cut by 2 bases and J by 0 bases, with 9 bases left in between. The CDR3 DNA sequence: TGTGCCAGCAGCTTAGGGGGATACTCTGGAAACACCATATATTTT. It yields the protein CASSLGGYSGNTIYF.

This chain connects TRBV2 to TRBJ1-1; no firm D call. The V gene's germline CDR1 is SNHLY and CDR2 FYNNEI. CDR3 length: 16 residues. V was trimmed by 2 bases and J by 6 bases, leaving 19 bases between them. The CDR3: CASSERSVLLFPEAFF. Written as DNA, the CDR3 is TGTGCCAGCAGTGAACGTTCCGTCCTACTGTTCCCTGAAGCTTTCTTT.

The J gene is TRBJ1-1, the V gene TRBV29-1; 7 positions match TRBD1. V lost 4 bases to trimming and J lost 0 bases; unmatched junction nucleotides: 5. Germline CDR1 and CDR2: SQVTM and ANQGSEA. This CDR3 spans 14 amino acids. The CDR3 reads CSVAGTAMNTEAFF. The DNA of the CDR3 is TGCAGCGTTGCCGGGACAGCGATGAACACTGAAGCTTTCTTT.

The V gene is TRBV19, the J gene TRBJ2-7, with D possibly being TRBD1 (6 bases). V was trimmed by 5 bases and J by 0 bases, leaving 8 bases between them. Per the germline V gene, CDR1 is LNHDA and CDR2 is SQIVND (reference sequence). The CDR3 has 13 residues. The CDR3 region is CASSSGVSYEQYF. CDR3 bases: TGTGCCAGTAGTTCAGGGGTCTCCTACGAGCAGTACTTC.

This chain uses TRBV11-2 with TRBJ1-6; D perhaps matches TRBD1 (5 bases). Germline loops: CDR1 SGHAT, CDR2 FQNNGV. The CDR3 has 15 amino acids. V lost 5 bases and J lost 8, with 16 bases in between. The CDR3 DNA reads as TGTGCCAGCAGCCCCACGGGGGGTTGGCATTCACCCCTCCACTTT. Its protein is CASSPTGGWHSPLHF. The variable domain in full, with the rest retrieved from reference TRBV11-2 and TRBJ1-6, is EAGVAQSPRYKIIEKRQSVAFWCNPISGHATLYWYQQILGQGPKLLIQFQNNGVVDDSQLPKDRFSAERLKGVDSTLKIQPAKLEDSAVYLCASSPTGGWHSPLHFGNGTRLTVT.

In this sample, this clone turned up a few times. The gene calls are TRBV14 and TRBJ1-2, with TRBD1 matching 9 bases. This CDR3 spans 13 amino acids. The V gene end was trimmed by 1 base and the J gene end by 7 bases; junction bases not matched to a gene: 1. Germline V CDR1 and CDR2: SGHDN, FVKESK. DNA of the CDR3: TGTGCCAGCAGCCAAGGGACAGGGGCTGGCTACACCTTC. Protein product: CASSQGTGAGYTF. The complete variable domain, with remaining parts taken from reference TRBV14 and TRBJ1-2, reads EAGVTQFPSHSVIEKGQTVTLRCDPISGHDNLYWYRRVMGKEIKFLLHFVKESKQDESGMPNNRFLAERTGGTYSTLKVQPAELEDSGVYFCASSQGTGAGYTFGSGTRLTVV.

This clone showed up just a few times. The chain recombines TRBV11-3 with TRBJ1-2, with 7 bases that match TRBD1. CDR1 is SGHNT, CDR2 YENEEA, per germline. Trimming at V came to 8 bases and at J to 4 bases, leaving 22 bases not matched to a gene. CDR3 length equals 18 residues. In DNA form, the CDR3 reads TGTGCCAGCTCCCACCTACAGGGGCGCCCGGCCTTAAGCTATGGCTACACCTTC. This codes for CASSHLQGRPALSYGYTF.